What follows describes a single TCR beta chain. The sample is drawn from a study of T cells expressing NK-cell markers. This CDR3 comprises 14 residues. CDR1 is DFQATT, CDR2 SNEGSKA, per germline (reference sequence). TCRdb re-called the 5' RACE reads, yielding one record per CDR3 amino acid sequence without DNA. The repertoire shows thousands of distinct CDR3 sequences; the top ten hold approximately 66%. The sequencing sample was made of blood T cells: a sorted CD56 or NKG2C T cell subset, CD4+ or CD8+ T cells, or bulk PBMC T cells (not recorded which). The chain carries TRBV20-1 and TRBJ2-1; TCRdb lists TRBD2, though no DNA is available to test this call. This clonotype was obtained from a man aged 18 to 69 in good health. The CDR3 sequence is CSATAGREYNEQFF.